There are many counts of the clone carrying this T cell receptor beta chain. No antigen is known for it. The length of the CDR3 is 14 residues. V was pared by 7 bases and J by 2 bases, with 15 bases between. CDR1 MDHEN and CDR2 SYDVKM come from the germline V gene. The data belong to a study of T-cell memory formation after mild COVID-19. TCRdb ran MiXCR on the 5' RACE reads and lists one entry per CDR3 protein. The sample carries about 200,000 distinct CDR3 sequences, over 7.5% recorded once. Study findings and constraints: In second-wave clones peaking day 37, SARS-CoV-2 specificity remained unconfirmed.

The chain is built from TRBV28 and TRBJ2-7, with D hard to call. Sample: PBMCs or a T cell subset sorted from them (not recorded which). This clonotype was obtained from a man aged 18 to 29 who had mild COVID-19 (a few samples of this study predate the infection). Cell type and time point are not known. In nucleotides, the CDR3 is TGTGCCAGCACCCACGCAGATACTCCCTACGAGCAGTACGTC. This gives the protein CASTHADTPYEQYV.